These 13 T cell receptor beta chains originate from one sample sequenced in a study of blood T cell repertoires in COVID-19. TCRdb's copy holds only in-frame clones and misses some; the assay was immunoSEQ multiplex PCR. The sample lists some 57,000 clones, roughly 86% seen once, with about 22% in the top ten. The sequencing sample was made of peripheral blood. The receptors here all came from a woman of 80 years or more with acute or convalescent COVID-19.

The V call is TRBV7-9, the J call TRBJ1-2; the match to TRBD1 covers 7 bases. The CDR3 totals 15 residues. Germline CDR1 is SEHNR and CDR2 is FQNEAQ (reference sequence). V trimming: 3 bases; J trimming: 4 bases; junction bases outside the gene matches: 8. CDR3 loop: CASSFSRGSPYGYTF. The CDR3 bases are TGTGCCAGCAGCTTTAGCAGGGGGTCCCCCTATGGCTACACCTTC. The full variable domain, completed using reference TRBV7-9 and TRBJ1-2, is DTGVSQNPRHKITKRGQNVTFRCDPISEHNRLYWYRQTLGQGPEFLTYFQNEAQLEKSRLLSDRFSAERPKGSFSTLEIQRTEQGDSAMYLCASSFSRGSPYGYTFGSGTRLTVV.

J is TRBJ1-6 and V is TRBV5-6, with unresolved D. CDR1 SGHDT and CDR2 YYEEEE come from the germline V gene. The ends were cut back, 1 base at V and 9 bases at J, with 17 bases in the middle. The CDR3 sequence is 16 residues long. The CDR3: CASSLLSRLEGSPLHF. In DNA form, the CDR3 reads TGTGCCAGCAGCTTGCTTTCCAGGTTGGAAGGTTCACCCCTCCACTTT.

This clone turned up a few times. V gene TRBV24-1 combines with J gene TRBJ1-5; D is ambiguous. CDR3 length: 14 amino acids. V lost 1 base, J lost 1 base, and 4 bases lay in between. CDR1 and CDR2 (germline): KGHDR, SFDVKD. The CDR3 here is CATSDLRSNQPQHF. The CDR3 DNA is TGTGCCACCAGTGATTTACGGAGCAATCAGCCCCAGCATTTT.

The V call is TRBV9, the J call TRBJ2-2; the match to TRBD1 covers 9 bases. CDR1 is SGDLS and CDR2 is YYNGEE in the germline V gene. The CDR3 extends over 16 amino acids. Trimming removed 3 bases from V and 4 bases from J; junction bases left unmatched: 7. In nucleotides, the CDR3 is TGTGCCAGCAGCGAAGGGACAGGGCCGGGCACCGGGGAGCTGTTTTTT. Translated, it gives CASSEGTGPGTGELFF. Full variable domain (missing parts from reference TRBV9 and TRBJ2-2): DSGVTQTPKHLITATGQRVTLRCSPRSGDLSVYWYQQSLDQGLQFLIQYYNGEERAKGNILERFSAQQFPDLHSELNLSSLELGDSALYFCASSEGTGPGTGELFFGEGSRLTVL.

This clone turned up a few times. Germline and junction disagree at one end, which may indicate a read error. The chain links TRBV29-1 to TRBJ2-3, with D possibly matching TRBD1 (7 bases). The CDR3 extends over 13 amino acids. Germline CDR1 SQVTM, CDR2 ANQGSEA. As DNA, the CDR3 is TGCAGCGTTGAAAAAAAGGGGGGAGGACAGGCAGGTTTT. This translates into CSVEKKGGGQAGF.

In DNA form, the CDR3 reads TGTGCCAGCAGCGTAGACACTAACTATGGCTACACCTTC. Its protein is CASSVDTNYGYTF. The chain couples TRBV9 to TRBJ1-2; the D is unclear. This CDR3 is 13 amino acids long. Per the germline V gene, CDR1 is SGDLS and CDR2 is YYNGEE. V was pared by 0 bases and J by 0 bases, with 3 bases between.

The chain couples TRBV5-4 to TRBJ1-2; 9 nucleotides agree with TRBD1. Germline CDR1 is SGHNT and CDR2 is YYREEE (reference sequence). The CDR3 is 13 amino acids. With V trimmed by 10 bases and J by 5 bases, 9 bases remained unmatched. Here the CDR3 reads CAGGDRAGYGYTF. The DNA of the CDR3 is TGTGCCGGGGGGGACAGGGCCGGATATGGCTACACCTTC.

The chain carries TRBV7-3 and TRBJ2-1, with 11 bases lining up with TRBD2. V shed 0 bases, J shed 7 bases, and the junction held 2 bases outside the gene matches. Germline CDR1 and CDR2: SGHTA and FQGTGA. CDR3 length: 15 residues. The DNA for the CDR3 is TGTGCCAGCAGCTTAACTAGCGGGGGGGCGAATGAGCAGTTCTTC. Translation: CASSLTSGGANEQFF.

V gene TRBV10-1 combines with J gene TRBJ2-3; 7 nucleotides line up with TRBD2. Germline V gene lookup returns CDR1 WNHNN and CDR2 SYGVQD (reference sequence). V was clipped by 7 bases and J by 9 bases; unmatched bases: 10. The CDR3 runs to 13 residues. The CDR3 reads CASTGGGSGTQYF. Here the CDR3 DNA reads TGCGCCAGCACGGGGGGAGGGTCCGGCACGCAGTATTTT.

V usage is TRBV5-1 and J usage is TRBJ1-3; TRBD1 might be the D (6 bases). CDR1 SGHRS and CDR2 YFSETQ come from the germline V gene. The CDR3 length is 17 residues. V lost 4 bases and J lost 5, with 22 bases in between. CDR3 nucleotides: TGCGCCAGCAGCCCGGAGGGGGGGCCAGTCGTTCGAAACACCATATATTTT. Protein: CASSPEGGPVVRNTIYF.

This chain uses TRBV7-9 with TRBJ2-7; D may be TRBD2 (5 bases). The germline gives CDR1 SEHNR, CDR2 FQNEAQ (reference sequence). V gave up 4 bases and J gave up 0 bases, with 13 bases separating them. The CDR3 is 15 residues long. The CDR3 DNA reads TGTGCCAGCAGCTCGGGTCGGGCGGGCTCCTACGAGCAGTACTTC. Its protein is CASSSGRAGSYEQYF.

In this sample, this clone turned up once. This chain uses TRBV7-2 with TRBJ1-1; TRBD1 agrees at 8 bases. This CDR3 contains 15 residues. Germline-derived CDR1 and CDR2 are SGHTA and FQGNSA. V dropped 5 bases and J dropped 4; count of bases not matched to a gene: 9. The CDR3 DNA sequence: TGTGCCAGCAGCCCAGGACAGGGTGTGGGCACTGAAGCTTTCTTT. Amino acid sequence: CASSPGQGVGTEAFF.

V usage is TRBV3-1 (or the pseudogene TRBV3-2) and J usage is TRBJ1-3; D gene ambiguous. Germline V gene sequence: CDR1 LGHDT, CDR2 YNNKEL (reference sequence). CDR3 length equals 16 residues. The V and J ends lost 5 bases and 0 bases respectively, with 14 bases between them. Written as DNA, the CDR3 is TGTGCCAGCAGCTTCGCTGGCTCCTCCTCTGGAAACACCATATATTTT. It yields the protein CASSFAGSSSGNTIYF.